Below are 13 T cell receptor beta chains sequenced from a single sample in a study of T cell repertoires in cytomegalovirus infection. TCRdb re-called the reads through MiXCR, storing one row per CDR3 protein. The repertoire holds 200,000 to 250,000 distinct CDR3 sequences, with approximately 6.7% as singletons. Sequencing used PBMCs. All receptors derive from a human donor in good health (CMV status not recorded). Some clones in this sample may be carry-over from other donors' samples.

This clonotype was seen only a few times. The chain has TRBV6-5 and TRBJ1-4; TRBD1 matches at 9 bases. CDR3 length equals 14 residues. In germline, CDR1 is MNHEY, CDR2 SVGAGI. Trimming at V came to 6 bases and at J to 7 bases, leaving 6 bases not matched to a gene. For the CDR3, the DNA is TGTGCCAGCAGAAAGGGACAGGGTGGTGAAAAACTGTTTTTT. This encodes CASRKGQGGEKLFF.

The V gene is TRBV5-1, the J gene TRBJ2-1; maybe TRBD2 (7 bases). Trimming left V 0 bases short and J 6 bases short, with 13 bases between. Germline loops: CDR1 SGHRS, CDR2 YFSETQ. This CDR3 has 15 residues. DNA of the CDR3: TGCGCCAGCAGCTTGGTGCGGGGGCCAGGCAATGAGCAGTTCTTC. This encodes CASSLVRGPGNEQFF.

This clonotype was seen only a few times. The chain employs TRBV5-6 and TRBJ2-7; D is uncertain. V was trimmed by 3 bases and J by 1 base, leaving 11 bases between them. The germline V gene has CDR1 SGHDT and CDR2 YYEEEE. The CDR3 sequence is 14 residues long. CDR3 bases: TGTGCCAGCAGCTCCCGGACGTATTCCTACGAGCAGTACTTC. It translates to CASSSRTYSYEQYF.

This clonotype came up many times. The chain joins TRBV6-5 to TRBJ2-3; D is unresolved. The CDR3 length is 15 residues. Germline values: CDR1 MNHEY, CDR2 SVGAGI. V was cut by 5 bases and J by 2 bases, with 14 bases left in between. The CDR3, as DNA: TGTGCCAGCAGTGATGTCGCGGACCTCACAGATACGCAGTATTTT. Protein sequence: CASSDVADLTDTQYF.

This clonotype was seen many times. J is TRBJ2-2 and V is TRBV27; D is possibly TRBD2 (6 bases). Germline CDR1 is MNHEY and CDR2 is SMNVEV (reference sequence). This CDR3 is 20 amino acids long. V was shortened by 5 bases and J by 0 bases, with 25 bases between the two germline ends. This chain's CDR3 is CASSILGLANYLTNTGELFF. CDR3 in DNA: TGTGCCAGCAGTATCCTGGGGCTAGCGAATTATTTAACGAACACCGGGGAGCTGTTTTTT.

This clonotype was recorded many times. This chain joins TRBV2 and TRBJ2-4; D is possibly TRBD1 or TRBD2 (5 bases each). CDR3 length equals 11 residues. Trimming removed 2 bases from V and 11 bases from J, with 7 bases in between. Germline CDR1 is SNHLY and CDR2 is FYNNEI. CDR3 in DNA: TGTGCCAGCAGTGAATTGGGGGTTCAGTACTTC. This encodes CASSELGVQYF.

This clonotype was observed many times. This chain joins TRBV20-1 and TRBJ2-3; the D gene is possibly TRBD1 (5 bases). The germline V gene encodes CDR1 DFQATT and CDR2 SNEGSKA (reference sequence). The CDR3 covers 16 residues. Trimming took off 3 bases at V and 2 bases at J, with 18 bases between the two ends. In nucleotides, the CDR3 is TGCAGTGCTAGTGATCCGACAGACAGTAACACAGATACGCAGTATTTT. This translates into CSASDPTDSNTDTQYF.

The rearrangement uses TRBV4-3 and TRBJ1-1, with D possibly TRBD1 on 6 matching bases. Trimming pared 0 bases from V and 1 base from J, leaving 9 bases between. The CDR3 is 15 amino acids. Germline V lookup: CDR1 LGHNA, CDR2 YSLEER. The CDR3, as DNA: TGCGCCAGCAGCCAAGATAGGGGGAAGAACACTGAAGCTTTCTTT. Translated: CASSQDRGKNTEAFF.

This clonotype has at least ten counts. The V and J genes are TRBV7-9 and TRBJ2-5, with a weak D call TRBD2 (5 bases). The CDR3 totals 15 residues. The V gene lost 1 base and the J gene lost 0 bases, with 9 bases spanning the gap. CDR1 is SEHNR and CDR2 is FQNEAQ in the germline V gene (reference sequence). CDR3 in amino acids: CASSLGTGNQETQYF. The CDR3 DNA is TGTGCCAGCAGCTTAGGGACTGGAAACCAAGAGACCCAGTACTTC.

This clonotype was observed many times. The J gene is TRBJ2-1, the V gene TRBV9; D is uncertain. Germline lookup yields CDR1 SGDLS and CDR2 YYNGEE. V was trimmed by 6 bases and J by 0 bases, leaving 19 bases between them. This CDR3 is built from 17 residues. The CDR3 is CASTPPPPQSSYNEQFF. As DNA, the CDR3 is TGTGCCAGCACCCCTCCCCCGCCGCAGAGCTCCTACAATGAGCAGTTCTTC. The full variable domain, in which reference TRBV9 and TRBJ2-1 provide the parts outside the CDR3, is DSGVTQTPKHLITATGQRVTLRCSPRSGDLSVYWYQQSLDQGLQFLIQYYNGEERAKGNILERFSAQQFPDLHSELNLSSLELGDSALYFCASTPPPPQSSYNEQFFGPGTRLTVL.

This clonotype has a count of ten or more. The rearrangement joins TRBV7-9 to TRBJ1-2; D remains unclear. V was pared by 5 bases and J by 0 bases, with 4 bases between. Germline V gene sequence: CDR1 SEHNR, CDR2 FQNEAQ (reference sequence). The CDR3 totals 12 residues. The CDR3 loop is CASSGTNYGYTF. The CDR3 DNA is TGTGCCAGCAGCGGTACTAACTATGGCTACACCTTC.

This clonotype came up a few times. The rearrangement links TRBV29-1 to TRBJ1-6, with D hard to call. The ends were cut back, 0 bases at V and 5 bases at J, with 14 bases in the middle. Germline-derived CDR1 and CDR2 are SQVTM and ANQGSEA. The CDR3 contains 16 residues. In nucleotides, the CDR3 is TGCAGCGTTGAAGAAGTGGTATACAGAGATAATTCACCCCTCCACTTT. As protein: CSVEEVVYRDNSPLHF. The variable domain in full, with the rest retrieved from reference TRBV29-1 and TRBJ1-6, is SAVISQKPSRDICQRGTSLTIQCQVDSQVTMMFWYRQQPGQSLTLIATANQGSEATYESGFVIDKFPISRPNLTFSTLTVSNMSPEDSSIYLCSVEEVVYRDNSPLHFGNGTRLTVT.

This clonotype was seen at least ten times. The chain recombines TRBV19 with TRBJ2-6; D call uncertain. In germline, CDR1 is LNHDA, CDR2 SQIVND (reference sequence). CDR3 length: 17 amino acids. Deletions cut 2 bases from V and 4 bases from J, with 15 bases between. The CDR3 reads CASSIIRLQAGANVLTF. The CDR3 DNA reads TGTGCCAGTAGTATAATCCGTCTACAAGCCGGGGCCAACGTCCTGACTTTC.